This TCR beta chain originates from a study of T cell responses to AZD1222 COVID-19 vaccine. Assay used: immunoSEQ multiplex PCR; TCRdb lists only in-frame clones, some missing. The sample carries 90,000 to 110,000 clones, 70% to 90% recorded once. The CDR3 spans 14 residues. The V end lost 5 bases, the J end lost 6 bases, and 14 bases lay between the germline ends. CDR1 is SNHLY, CDR2 FYNNEI, per germline. Comment on this clone: Its matching antigen is unknown.

General study findings and limits: Spike-specific TCR breadth and depth were elevated following two AZD1222 doses. Every sample of the repertoires postdated the peak T cell response. Spike-spanning, vaccine-associated CD4 TCRs were dominant at 160-218 and 743-854. White British people made up most donors, females outnumbered males, and clonal diversity was possibly underestimated.

V gene TRBV2 combines with J gene TRBJ1-5, with D perhaps matching TRBD1 (5 bases). This receptor was obtained from an adult in good health. This sample comprised peripheral blood, obtained on day 0 of AZD1222 vaccination. The CDR3 region is CASSMGDGGQPQHF. The CDR3 nucleotides are TGTGCCAGCAGTATGGGGGACGGCGGTCAGCCCCAGCATTTT.